A selection of T cell receptor beta chains follows, all from one sample in a study of shared clonotypes between healthy human individuals. Only in-frame clones appear in the TCRdb table, and some are missing; sequencing was by immunoSEQ multiplex PCR. The sample records some 240,000 clones, under 80% being singletons. The sequencing input was memory CD4+ T cells sorted from blood. The receptor set was obtained from a man aged 25 to 45 in good health. The CDR3 runs from the conserved cysteine through the conserved F or W. A D gene is named only where the DNA matches it firmly. Clone size is stated in some rows and not others, as once, few, many or a class when expanded.

V gene: TRBV6-6
clone size: -
J gene: TRBJ2-2
D gene: -
CDR3 protein: CASRTIEFTGELFF
CDR3 DNA: TGTGCCAGCAGGACCATTGAATTCACCGGGGAGCTGTTTTTT

V gene: TRBV11-2
clone size: -
J gene: TRBJ2-1
D gene: TRBD1
CDR3 protein: CASSLDLETGYNEQFF
CDR3 DNA: TGTGCCAGCAGCTTAGATCTGGAGACAGGGTACAATGAGCAGTTCTTC

V gene: TRBV7-9
clone size: -
J gene: TRBJ2-3
D gene: -
CDR3 protein: CASSLAQGSADTQYF
CDR3 DNA: TGTGCCAGCAGCTTGGCCCAGGGCAGTGCAGATACGCAGTATTTT

V gene: TRBV14
clone size: -
J gene: TRBJ2-4
D gene: TRBD1
CDR3 protein: CASSKKPRSTGSDDIQYF
CDR3 DNA: TGTGCCAGCAGCAAAAAGCCACGCTCGACAGGGAGTGACGACATTCAGTACTTC

V gene: TRBV2
clone size: -
J gene: TRBJ2-5
D gene: -
CDR3 protein: CASSQRLVAKETQYF
CDR3 DNA: TGTGCCAGCAGCCAAAGACTGGTCGCGAAAGAGACCCAGTACTTC

V gene: TRBV27
clone size: -
J gene: TRBJ2-5
D gene: -
CDR3 protein: CASSSLGTQYF
CDR3 DNA: TGTGCCAGCAGTTCCCTGGGGACCCAGTACTTC

V gene: TRBV18
clone size: -
J gene: TRBJ2-7
D gene: -
CDR3 protein: CASSPAADYEQYF
CDR3 DNA: TGTGCCAGCTCACCTGCGGCCGACTACGAGCAGTACTTC

V gene: TRBV5-5
clone size: -
J gene: TRBJ2-1
D gene: -
CDR3 protein: CASLGETWGGQFF
CDR3 DNA: TGTGCCAGCCTTGGGGAAACGTGGGGCGGGCAGTTCTTC

V gene: TRBV5-1
clone size: once
J gene: TRBJ2-3
D gene: TRBD2
CDR3 protein: CASRNGAGGPGDTQYF
CDR3 DNA: TGCGCCAGCCGGAACGGGGCGGGAGGGCCCGGAGATACGCAGTATTTT

V gene: TRBV11-2
clone size: -
J gene: TRBJ2-7
D gene: -
CDR3 protein: CASSRDISYEQYF
CDR3 DNA: TGTGCCAGCAGCCGGGACATATCCTACGAGCAGTACTTC

V gene: TRBV7-2
clone size: few
J gene: TRBJ2-3
D gene: -
CDR3 protein: CASSRQAPDTQYF
CDR3 DNA: TGTGCCAGCAGCCGGCAAGCCCCAGATACGCAGTATTTT

V gene: TRBV2
clone size: -
J gene: TRBJ2-5
D gene: TRBD2
CDR3 protein: CASSGTSGRLETQYF
CDR3 DNA: TGTGCCAGCAGCGGGACTAGCGGAAGGCTGGAGACCCAGTACTTC

V gene: TRBV6-6
clone size: many
J gene: TRBJ1-5
D gene: -
CDR3 protein: CASSFRAAGSNQPQHF
CDR3 DNA: TGTGCCAGCAGTTTCCGGGCGGCGGGTAGCAATCAGCCCCAGCATTTT

V gene: TRBV5-1
clone size: few
J gene: TRBJ2-7
D gene: -
CDR3 protein: CASTPAGSAYEQYF
CDR3 DNA: TGCGCCAGCACCCCGGCGGGTTCAGCCTACGAGCAGTACTTC

V gene: TRBV19
clone size: few
J gene: TRBJ2-7
D gene: -
CDR3 protein: CATGPNFSYEQYF
CDR3 DNA: TGTGCCACTGGACCGAACTTCTCCTACGAGCAGTACTTC

V gene: TRBV11-3
clone size: few
J gene: TRBJ2-3
D gene: -
CDR3 protein: CASIPRGNCTDTQYF
CDR3 DNA: TGTGCCAGCATCCCCAGGGGCAATTGCACAGATACGCAGTATTTT

V gene: TRBV5-4
clone size: few
J gene: TRBJ2-7
D gene: -
CDR3 protein: CASSFRSGYEQYF
CDR3 DNA: TGTGCCAGCAGCTTTAGGAGCGGATACGAGCAGTACTTC

V gene: TRBV2
clone size: once
J gene: TRBJ2-2
D gene: TRBD1
CDR3 protein: CASRGDRGSGELFF
CDR3 DNA: TGTGCCAGCAGAGGGGACAGGGGGTCCGGGGAGCTGTTTTTT

V gene: TRBV5-1
clone size: -
J gene: TRBJ2-3
D gene: TRBD2
CDR3 protein: CASTKLAGSGDTQYF
CDR3 DNA: TGCGCCAGCACGAAATTAGCGGGATCGGGAGATACGCAGTATTTT

V gene: TRBV28
clone size: -
J gene: TRBJ2-7
D gene: -
CDR3 protein: CASSLLNYEQYF
CDR3 DNA: TGTGCCAGCAGTTTGTTAAACTACGAGCAGTACTTC

V gene: TRBV7-6
clone size: -
J gene: TRBJ2-7
D gene: TRBD2
CDR3 protein: CASSLAFGGSGDEQYF
CDR3 DNA: TGTGCCAGCAGCTTAGCGTTCGGCGGGAGTGGGGACGAGCAGTACTTC

V gene: TRBV27
clone size: -
J gene: TRBJ2-2
D gene: -
CDR3 protein: CASRLDRYTGELFF
CDR3 DNA: TGTGCCAGCAGGCTGGACAGATACACCGGGGAGCTGTTTTTT

V gene: TRBV29-1
clone size: few
J gene: TRBJ1-1
D gene: -
CDR3 protein: CSAGTVTEAFF
CDR3 DNA: TGCAGCGCTGGGACGGTCACTGAAGCTTTCTTT

V gene: TRBV7-2
clone size: many
J gene: TRBJ1-5
D gene: -
CDR3 protein: CASSLAVSNQPQHF
CDR3 DNA: TGTGCCAGCAGCTTAGCGGTAAGCAATCAGCCCCAGCATTTT

V gene: TRBV7-3
clone size: few
J gene: TRBJ1-1
D gene: -
CDR3 protein: CASSKTQNTEAFF
CDR3 DNA: TGTGCCAGCAGTAAGACGCAGAACACTGAAGCTTTCTTT

V gene: TRBV25-1
clone size: -
J gene: TRBJ2-7
D gene: -
CDR3 protein: CASSVTKMDRERGYEQYF
CDR3 DNA: TGTGCCAGCAGTGTCACCAAGATGGACAGGGAGCGGGGCTACGAGCAGTACTTC

V gene: TRBV27
clone size: -
J gene: TRBJ2-4
D gene: -
CDR3 protein: CASSLEMGIIQYF
CDR3 DNA: TGTGCCAGCAGTTTGGAGATGGGGATCATTCAGTACTTC

V gene: TRBV9
clone size: -
J gene: TRBJ1-1
D gene: TRBD1
CDR3 protein: CASSPGQGVTEAFF
CDR3 DNA: TGTGCCAGCAGCCCGGGACAGGGAGTCACTGAAGCTTTCTTT

V gene: TRBV25-1
clone size: few
J gene: TRBJ2-7
D gene: -
CDR3 protein: CATSTSNEQYF
CDR3 DNA: TGTGCCACCAGCACTAGTAACGAGCAGTACTTC

V gene: TRBV9
clone size: -
J gene: TRBJ2-3
D gene: -
CDR3 protein: CASSVSGTSTDTQYF
CDR3 DNA: TGTGCCAGCAGCGTAAGCGGGACAAGCACAGATACGCAGTATTTT

V gene: TRBV25-1
clone size: -
J gene: TRBJ1-4
D gene: -
CDR3 protein: CASSARGVANEKLFF
CDR3 DNA: TGTGCCAGCAGTGCGCGGGGGGTGGCTAATGAAAAACTGTTTTTT

V gene: TRBV7-9
clone size: -
J gene: TRBJ2-1
D gene: -
CDR3 protein: CASSLVPGSYNEQFF
CDR3 DNA: TGTGCCAGCAGCTTAGTTCCGGGTAGCTACAATGAGCAGTTCTTC

V gene: TRBV5-1
clone size: -
J gene: TRBJ2-5
D gene: TRBD2
CDR3 protein: CASSSGTSGQETQYF
CDR3 DNA: TGCGCCAGCAGCTCTGGGACTAGCGGACAAGAGACCCAGTACTTC

V gene: TRBV2
clone size: once
J gene: TRBJ1-1
D gene: -
CDR3 protein: CASSGDSYTEAFF
CDR3 DNA: TGTGCCAGCAGTGGCGACAGTTACACTGAAGCTTTCTTT

V gene: TRBV5-6
clone size: -
J gene: TRBJ1-5
D gene: TRBD1
CDR3 protein: CASSQSGTGNQPQHF
CDR3 DNA: TGTGCCAGCAGTCAAAGCGGGACAGGCAATCAGCCCCAGCATTTT

V gene: TRBV11-3
clone size: -
J gene: TRBJ1-1
D gene: -
CDR3 protein: CASSFGRESVMNTEAFF
CDR3 DNA: TGTGCCAGCAGCTTTGGCAGGGAGTCCGTTATGAACACTGAAGCTTTCTTT

V gene: TRBV30
clone size: -
J gene: TRBJ2-1
D gene: TRBD2
CDR3 protein: CASSPGLAGVNEQFF
CDR3 DNA: TGTGCCTCAAGTCCGGGACTAGCGGGAGTTAATGAGCAGTTCTTC

V gene: TRBV11-3
clone size: -
J gene: TRBJ2-7
D gene: -
CDR3 protein: CASSTGKRPYEQYF
CDR3 DNA: TGTGCCAGCAGCACCGGGAAGAGGCCCTACGAGCAGTACTTC

V gene: TRBV4-1
clone size: -
J gene: TRBJ1-1
D gene: -
CDR3 protein: CASSQEPGRSTEAFF
CDR3 DNA: TGCGCCAGCAGCCAAGAACCGGGACGGAGCACTGAAGCTTTCTTT

V gene: TRBV11-2
clone size: -
J gene: TRBJ2-3
D gene: TRBD2
CDR3 protein: CASSLDLAGAADTQYF
CDR3 DNA: TGTGCCAGCAGCTTAGATCTAGCGGGAGCCGCAGATACGCAGTATTTT

V gene: TRBV21-1
clone size: -
J gene: TRBJ2-1
D gene: -
CDR3 protein: CASSAQTSGEYNEQFF
CDR3 DNA: TGTGCCAGCAGCGCCCAGACTAGCGGGGAGTACAATGAGCAGTTCTTC

V gene: TRBV29-1
clone size: few
J gene: TRBJ2-2
D gene: -
CDR3 protein: CSVERAEGLSGELFF
CDR3 DNA: TGCAGCGTTGAGAGGGCAGAGGGCCTTTCCGGGGAGCTGTTTTTT

V gene: TRBV14
clone size: -
J gene: TRBJ2-1
D gene: TRBD2
CDR3 protein: CASSQESSSGTYNEQFF
CDR3 DNA: TGTGCCAGCAGCCAAGAGTCATCCAGCGGGACCTACAATGAGCAGTTCTTC

V gene: TRBV6-1
clone size: -
J gene: TRBJ1-2
D gene: -
CDR3 protein: CASSEAGGAGYGYTF
CDR3 DNA: TGTGCCAGCAGTGAAGCGGGGGGGGCAGGGTATGGCTACACCTTC

V gene: TRBV7-9
clone size: -
J gene: TRBJ2-7
D gene: -
CDR3 protein: CASSPRVRFTEQYF
CDR3 DNA: TGTGCCAGCAGCCCCCGGGTCCGTTTTACCGAGCAGTACTTC